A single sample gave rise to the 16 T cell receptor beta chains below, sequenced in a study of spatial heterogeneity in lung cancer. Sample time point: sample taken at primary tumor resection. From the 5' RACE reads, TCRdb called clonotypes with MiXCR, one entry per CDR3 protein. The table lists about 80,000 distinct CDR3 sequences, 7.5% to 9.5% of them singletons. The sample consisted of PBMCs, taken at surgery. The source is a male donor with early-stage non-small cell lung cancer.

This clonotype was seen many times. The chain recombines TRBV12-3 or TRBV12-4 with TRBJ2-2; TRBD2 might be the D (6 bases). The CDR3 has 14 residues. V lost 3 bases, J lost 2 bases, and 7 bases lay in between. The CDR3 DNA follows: TGTGCCAGCAGTTTGGGGGGTAACACCGGGGAGCTGTTTTTT. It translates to CASSLGGNTGELFF.

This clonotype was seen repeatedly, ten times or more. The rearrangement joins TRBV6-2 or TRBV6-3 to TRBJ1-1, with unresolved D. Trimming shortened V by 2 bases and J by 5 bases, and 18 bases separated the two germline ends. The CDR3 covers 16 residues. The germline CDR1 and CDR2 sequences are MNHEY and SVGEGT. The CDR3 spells CASSYHRGLWVTEAFF. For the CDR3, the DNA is TGTGCCAGCAGTTACCATCGCGGGCTTTGGGTAACTGAAGCTTTCTTT.

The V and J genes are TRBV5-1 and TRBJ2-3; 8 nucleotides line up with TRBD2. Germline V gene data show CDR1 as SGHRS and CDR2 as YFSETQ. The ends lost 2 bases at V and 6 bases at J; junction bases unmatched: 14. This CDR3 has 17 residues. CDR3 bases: TGCGCCAGCAGCTTAGCCACGGCGGGAGGAGGAAGGGATACGCAGTATTTT. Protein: CASSLATAGGGRDTQYF.

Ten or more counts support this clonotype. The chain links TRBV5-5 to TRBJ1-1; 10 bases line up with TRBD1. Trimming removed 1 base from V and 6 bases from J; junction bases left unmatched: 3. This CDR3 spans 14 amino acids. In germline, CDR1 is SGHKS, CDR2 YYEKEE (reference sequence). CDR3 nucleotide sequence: TGTGCCAGCAGCTTGAGGGACAGGGGTTCTGAAGCTTTCTTT. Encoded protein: CASSLRDRGSEAFF.

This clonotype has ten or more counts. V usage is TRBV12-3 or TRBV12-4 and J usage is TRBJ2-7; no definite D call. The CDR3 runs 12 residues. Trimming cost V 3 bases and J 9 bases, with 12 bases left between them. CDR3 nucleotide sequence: TGTGCCAGCAGTTTGTCGTGGAAAGGGCAGTACTTC. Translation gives CASSLSWKGQYF.

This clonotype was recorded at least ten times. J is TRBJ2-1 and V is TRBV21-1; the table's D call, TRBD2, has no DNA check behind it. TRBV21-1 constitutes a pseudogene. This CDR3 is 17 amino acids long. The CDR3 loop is CASSKALGTSGRGEQFF. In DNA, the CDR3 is TGTGCCAGCAGCAAAGCGCTAGGGACTAGCGGGAGAGGTGAGCAGTTCTTC.

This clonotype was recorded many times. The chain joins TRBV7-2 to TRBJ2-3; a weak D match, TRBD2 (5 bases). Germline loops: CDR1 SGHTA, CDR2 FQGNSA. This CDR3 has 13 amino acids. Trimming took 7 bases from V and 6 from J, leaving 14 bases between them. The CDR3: CASTYRRADTQYF. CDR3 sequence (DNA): TGTGCCAGCACGTATCGGCGGGCCGATACGCAGTATTTT.

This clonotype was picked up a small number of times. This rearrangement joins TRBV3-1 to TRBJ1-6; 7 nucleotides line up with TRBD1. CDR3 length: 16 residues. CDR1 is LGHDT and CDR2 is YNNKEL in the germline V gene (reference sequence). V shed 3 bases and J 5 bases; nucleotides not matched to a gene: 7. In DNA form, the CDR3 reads TGTGCCAGCAGCCATGGCCTCAGGGGGGATAATTCACCCCTCCACTTT. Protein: CASSHGLRGDNSPLHF.

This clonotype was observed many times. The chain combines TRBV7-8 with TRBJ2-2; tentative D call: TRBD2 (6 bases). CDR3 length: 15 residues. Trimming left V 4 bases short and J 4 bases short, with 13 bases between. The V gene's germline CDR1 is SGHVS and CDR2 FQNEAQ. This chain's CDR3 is CASSSRDFVTGELFF. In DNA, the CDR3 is TGTGCCAGCAGCTCCCGGGACTTCGTCACCGGGGAGCTGTTTTTT.

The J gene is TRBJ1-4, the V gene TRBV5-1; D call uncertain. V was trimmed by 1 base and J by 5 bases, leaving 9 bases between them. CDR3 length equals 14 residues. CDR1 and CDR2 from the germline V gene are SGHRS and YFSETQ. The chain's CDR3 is CASSLSAGNEKLFF. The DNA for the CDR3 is TGCGCCAGCAGCTTGTCCGCCGGGAATGAAAAACTGTTTTTT.

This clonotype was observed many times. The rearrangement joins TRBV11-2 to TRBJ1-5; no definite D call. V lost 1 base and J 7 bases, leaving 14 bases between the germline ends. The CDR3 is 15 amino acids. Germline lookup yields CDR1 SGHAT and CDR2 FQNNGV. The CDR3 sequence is CASSLGYGAGQPQHF. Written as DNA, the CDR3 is TGTGCCAGCAGCTTAGGGTACGGAGCCGGGCAGCCCCAGCATTTT.

CDR3 coding DNA: TGTGCCAGCAGTGATATACCCGGGAGCGGCACAGATACGCAGTATTTT. As protein: CASSDIPGSGTDTQYF. This chain connects TRBV2 to TRBJ2-3, with D possibly matching TRBD2 (6 bases). The CDR3 loop spans 16 amino acids. CDR1 SNHLY and CDR2 FYNNEI come from the germline V gene. V lost 3 bases to trimming and J lost 1 base, with 14 bases between them.

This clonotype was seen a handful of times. CDR3 amino acids: CASSPSGYEQYF. The CDR3 DNA sequence: TGTGCCAGCAGCCCCTCCGGCTACGAGCAGTACTTC. The chain couples TRBV7-6 to TRBJ2-7; no definite D call. The CDR3 runs 12 residues. The V gene's germline CDR1 is SGHVS and CDR2 FNYEAQ. Trimming removed 5 bases from V and 3 bases from J, with 8 bases in between.

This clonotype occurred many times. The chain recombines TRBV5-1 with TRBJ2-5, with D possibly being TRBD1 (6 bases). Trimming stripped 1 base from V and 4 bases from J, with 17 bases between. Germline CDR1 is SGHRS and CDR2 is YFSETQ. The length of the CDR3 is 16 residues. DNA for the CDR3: TGCGCCAGCAGCTTGATGGTTGGCAGGGGAGCAGAGACCCAGTACTTC. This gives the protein CASSLMVGRGAETQYF.

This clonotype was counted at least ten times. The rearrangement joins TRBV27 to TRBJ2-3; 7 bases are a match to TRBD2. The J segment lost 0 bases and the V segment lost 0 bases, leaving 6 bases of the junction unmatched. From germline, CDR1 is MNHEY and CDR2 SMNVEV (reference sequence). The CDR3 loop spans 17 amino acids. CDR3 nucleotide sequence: TGTGCCAGCAGTTTATCGGGCGGGGGTCGCAGCACAGATACGCAGTATTTT. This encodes CASSLSGGGRSTDTQYF.

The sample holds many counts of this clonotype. CDR3 DNA sequence: TGTGCCACCAGTGATAGCCTTAAGGTGGATCAGTTCTTC. Translation gives CATSDSLKVDQFF. The chain carries TRBV24-1 and TRBJ2-1; unclear D gene. The germline V and J ends were trimmed by 3 bases and 13 bases, with 15 bases remaining between them. The CDR3 has 13 residues. From germline, CDR1 is KGHDR and CDR2 SFDVKD.